The rows below give T cell receptor beta chains drawn from one sample of a study of molecular identifiers for immune sequencing clone quantification. TCRdb redid the calling of the PCR reads with MiXCR, one entry per CDR3 protein. The sample includes approximately 680,000 distinct CDR3 sequences, about 25% of them seen just once. The sequenced sample was naive CD8+ T cells from blood, with Jurkat cell RNA spiked in. The receptors derive from a human donor in good health. Some libraries in this study had Jurkat cell RNA spiked in. CDR3s include the opening cysteine and the closing phenylalanine or tryptophan. D genes are given only for firm matches. Clone size is not always given. Where it is, it says once, few, many or a class for expanded clones.

J gene: TRBJ2-5; clone size: -; CDR3 length: 13; D gene: -; V gene: TRBV28; CDR3 DNA: TGTGCCAGCAGTTTCGTAGCGTCGGAGACCCAGTACTTC; CDR3 protein: CASSFVASETQYF
J gene: TRBJ2-5; clone size: few; CDR3 length: 16; D gene: -; V gene: TRBV2; CDR3 DNA: TGTGCCAGCACGGACATCGGAGGCAGGCCCCAAGAGACCCAGTACTTC; CDR3 protein: CASTDIGGRPQETQYF
J gene: TRBJ1-3; clone size: few; CDR3 length: 16; D gene: -; V gene: TRBV9; CDR3 DNA: TGTGCCAGCAGCCTAACAGCCACTTCCTCTGGAAACACCATATATTTT; CDR3 protein: CASSLTATSSGNTIYF
J gene: TRBJ1-1; clone size: many; CDR3 length: 16; D gene: -; V gene: TRBV5-6; CDR3 DNA: TGTGCCAGCAGCTTTAGGAACTGGGGGGACCACACTGAAGCTTTCTTT; CDR3 protein: CASSFRNWGDHTEAFF
J gene: TRBJ2-7; clone size: many; CDR3 length: 11; D gene: -; V gene: TRBV30; CDR3 DNA: TGTGCCTGGAGTATCGGCGGCGAGCAGTACTTC; CDR3 protein: CAWSIGGEQYF
J gene: TRBJ2-6; clone size: many; CDR3 length: 17; D gene: -; V gene: TRBV9; CDR3 DNA: TGTGCCAGCAGCGTAGGTTTAGCCCCCTCACGGGCCAACGTCCTGACTTTC; CDR3 protein: CASSVGLAPSRANVLTF
J gene: TRBJ2-3; clone size: -; CDR3 length: 17; D gene: -; V gene: TRBV24-1; CDR3 DNA: TGTGCCACCAGTGATTTTAAGGACAGTCGGATCTTGGAGACGCAGTATTTT; CDR3 protein: CATSDFKDSRILETQYF
J gene: TRBJ2-3; clone size: many; CDR3 length: 17; D gene: TRBD2; V gene: TRBV20-1; CDR3 DNA: TGCAGTGCTAGAGAGGGACTAGCGGGAGGGCCAGGAGATACGCAGTATTTT; CDR3 protein: CSAREGLAGGPGDTQYF
J gene: TRBJ2-7; clone size: -; CDR3 length: 15; D gene: TRBD1; V gene: TRBV4-3; CDR3 DNA: TGCGCCAGCAGCCAATCCAGGGGGCTCGGATACGAGCAGTACTTC; CDR3 protein: CASSQSRGLGYEQYF
J gene: TRBJ2-5; clone size: many; CDR3 length: 11; D gene: -; V gene: TRBV6-6; CDR3 DNA: TGTGCCAGCAGTTACAATCAGGGTTATTTGTTC; CDR3 protein: CASSYNQGYLF
J gene: TRBJ2-5; clone size: -; CDR3 length: 13; D gene: -; V gene: TRBV11-3; CDR3 DNA: TGTGCCAGCAGCTCAGGGAGTGAAGAGACCCAGTACTTC; CDR3 protein: CASSSGSEETQYF
J gene: TRBJ2-7; clone size: -; CDR3 length: 14; D gene: -; V gene: TRBV19; CDR3 DNA: TGTGCCAGTAGCTCCGGGTTCGGAACCTACGAGCAGTACTTC; CDR3 protein: CASSSGFGTYEQYF
J gene: TRBJ2-3; clone size: -; CDR3 length: 10; D gene: -; V gene: TRBV28; CDR3 DNA: TGTGCCAGTGGTATAGGGTCCCAGTATTTT; CDR3 protein: CASGIGSQYF
J gene: TRBJ2-5; clone size: -; CDR3 length: 15; D gene: -; V gene: TRBV7-3; CDR3 DNA: TGTGCCAGCAGCGTCGGGGCTGGGGGCCAAGAGACCCAGTACTTC; CDR3 protein: CASSVGAGGQETQYF
J gene: TRBJ1-1; clone size: few; CDR3 length: 14; D gene: -; V gene: TRBV28; CDR3 DNA: TGTGCCAGCAGTTTGAGGGGTTGGGACACTGAAGCTTTCTTT; CDR3 protein: CASSLRGWDTEAFF
J gene: TRBJ2-7; clone size: -; CDR3 length: 15; D gene: -; V gene: TRBV4-1; CDR3 DNA: TGCGCCAGCAGCCAGACTTTACAGGGACGCTACGAGCAGTACTTC; CDR3 protein: CASSQTLQGRYEQYF
J gene: TRBJ1-2; clone size: few; CDR3 length: 15; D gene: -; V gene: TRBV4-1; CDR3 DNA: TGCGCCAGCAGCCAAGATAGTGGCGTGGGCTATGGCTACACCTTC; CDR3 protein: CASSQDSGVGYGYTF
J gene: TRBJ2-3; clone size: many; CDR3 length: 16; D gene: TRBD2; V gene: TRBV5-1; CDR3 DNA: TGCGCCAGCAGCTTCCGCGGGGGTACGCTCACAGATACGCAGTATTTT; CDR3 protein: CASSFRGGTLTDTQYF
J gene: TRBJ1-1; clone size: many; CDR3 length: 12; D gene: TRBD1; V gene: TRBV29-1; CDR3 DNA: TGCAGCGTTGAAGATAATGGGACAGAGGCTTTCTTT; CDR3 protein: CSVEDNGTEAFF
J gene: TRBJ2-7; clone size: few; CDR3 length: 14; D gene: TRBD2; V gene: TRBV20-1; CDR3 DNA: TGCAGTGCTAGAGATCGCGGGAGGGCCTACGAGCAGTACTTC; CDR3 protein: CSARDRGRAYEQYF
J gene: TRBJ2-7; clone size: -; CDR3 length: 14; D gene: -; V gene: TRBV28; CDR3 DNA: TGTGCCAGCACCTCCTTGGGTCTCCGCTACGAGCAGTACTTC; CDR3 protein: CASTSLGLRYEQYF
J gene: TRBJ2-2; clone size: few; CDR3 length: 15; D gene: TRBD2; V gene: TRBV12-3/TRBV12-4; CDR3 DNA: TGTGCCAGCAGTTTTCGGGAGGGCCCCACCGGGGAGCTGTTTTTT; CDR3 protein: CASSFREGPTGELFF
J gene: TRBJ2-2; clone size: -; CDR3 length: 16; D gene: TRBD2; V gene: TRBV15; CDR3 DNA: TGTGCCACCCCCAGGCGGCGGGAGGGAAACACCGGGGAGCTGTTTTTT; CDR3 protein: CATPRRREGNTGELFF
J gene: TRBJ2-3; clone size: -; CDR3 length: 14; D gene: -; V gene: TRBV10-3; CDR3 DNA: TGTGCCATCAGTGAGAAGGGGGGTACAGATACGCAGTATTTT; CDR3 protein: CAISEKGGTDTQYF
J gene: TRBJ2-7; clone size: many; CDR3 length: 15; D gene: -; V gene: TRBV12-3/TRBV12-4; CDR3 DNA: TGTGCCAGCAGTCCAACACAGGGGGGGTACTACGAGCAGTACTTC; CDR3 protein: CASSPTQGGYYEQYF
J gene: TRBJ2-6; clone size: few; CDR3 length: 17; D gene: -; V gene: TRBV5-1; CDR3 DNA: TGCGCCAGCAGCTCTGGAGCGGAGAGCTCTGGGGCCGACGTCCTGACTTTC; CDR3 protein: CASSSGAESSGADVLTF